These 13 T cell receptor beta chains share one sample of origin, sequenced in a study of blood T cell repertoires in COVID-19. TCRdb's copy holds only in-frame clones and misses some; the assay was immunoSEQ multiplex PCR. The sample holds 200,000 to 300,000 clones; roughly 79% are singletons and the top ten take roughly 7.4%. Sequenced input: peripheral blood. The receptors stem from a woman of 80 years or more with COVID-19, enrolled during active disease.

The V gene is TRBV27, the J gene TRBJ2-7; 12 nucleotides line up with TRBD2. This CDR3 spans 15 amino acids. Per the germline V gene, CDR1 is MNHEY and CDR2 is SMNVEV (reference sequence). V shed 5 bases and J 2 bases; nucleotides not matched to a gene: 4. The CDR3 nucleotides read TGTGCCAGCAGTCCCACTAGCGGGAGGACCTACGAGCAGTACTTC. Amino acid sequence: CASSPTSGRTYEQYF.

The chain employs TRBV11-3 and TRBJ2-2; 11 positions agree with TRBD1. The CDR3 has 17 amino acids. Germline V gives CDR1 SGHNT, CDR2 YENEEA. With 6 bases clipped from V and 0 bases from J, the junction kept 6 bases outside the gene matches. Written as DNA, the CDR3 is TGTGCCAGCAGATTCGGACAGGGGGCTTCGAACACCGGGGAGCTGTTTTTT. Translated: CASRFGQGASNTGELFF. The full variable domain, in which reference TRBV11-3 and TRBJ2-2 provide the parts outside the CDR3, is EAGVVQSPRYKIIEKKQPVAFWCNPISGHNTLYWYLQNLGQGPELLIRYENEEAVDDSQLPKDRFSAERLKGVDSTLKIQPAELGDSAVYLCASRFGQGASNTGELFFGEGSRLTVL.

For the CDR3, the DNA is TGTGCCAGCAGTTACGGGGGGGGCGATGCCGGCTACACCTTC. This gives the protein CASSYGGGDAGYTF. This sequence joins TRBV6-5 and TRBJ1-2; maybe TRBD1 (6 bases). Germline V CDR1 and CDR2: MNHEY, SVGAGI. V lost 2 bases and J lost 8, with 15 bases in between. The CDR3 covers 14 residues.

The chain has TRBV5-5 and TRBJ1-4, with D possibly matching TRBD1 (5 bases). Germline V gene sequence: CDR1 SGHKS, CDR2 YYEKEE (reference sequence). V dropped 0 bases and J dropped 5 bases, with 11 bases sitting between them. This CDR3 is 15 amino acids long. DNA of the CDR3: TGTGCCAGCAGCTTGGCAGCAGGGTCGAATGAAAAACTGTTTTTT. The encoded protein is CASSLAAGSNEKLFF.

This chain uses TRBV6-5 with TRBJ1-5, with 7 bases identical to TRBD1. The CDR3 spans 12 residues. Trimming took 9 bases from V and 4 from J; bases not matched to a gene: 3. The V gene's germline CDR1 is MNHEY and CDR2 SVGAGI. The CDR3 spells CASKQGNQPQHF. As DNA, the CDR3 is TGTGCCAGTAAACAGGGGAATCAGCCCCAGCATTTT.

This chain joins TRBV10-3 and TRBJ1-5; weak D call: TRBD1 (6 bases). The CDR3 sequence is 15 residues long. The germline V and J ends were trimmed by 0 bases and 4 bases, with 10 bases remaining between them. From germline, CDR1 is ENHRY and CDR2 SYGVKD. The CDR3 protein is CAISESLTGNQPQHF. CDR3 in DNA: TGTGCCATCAGTGAGTCCCTAACAGGGAATCAGCCCCAGCATTTT.

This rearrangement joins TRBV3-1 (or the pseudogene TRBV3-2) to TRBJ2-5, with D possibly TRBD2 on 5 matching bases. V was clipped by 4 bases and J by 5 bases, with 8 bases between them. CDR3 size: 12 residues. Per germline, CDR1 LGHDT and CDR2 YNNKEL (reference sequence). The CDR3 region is CASSPGVETQYF. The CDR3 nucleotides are TGTGCCAGCAGCCCCGGGGTGGAGACCCAGTACTTC.

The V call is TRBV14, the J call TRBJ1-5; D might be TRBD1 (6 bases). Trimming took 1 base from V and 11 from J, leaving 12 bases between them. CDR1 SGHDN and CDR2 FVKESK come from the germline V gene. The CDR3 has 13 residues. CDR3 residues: CASSQVRGAAQHF. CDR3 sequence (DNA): TGTGCCAGCAGCCAAGTGCGGGGGGCAGCCCAGCATTTT.

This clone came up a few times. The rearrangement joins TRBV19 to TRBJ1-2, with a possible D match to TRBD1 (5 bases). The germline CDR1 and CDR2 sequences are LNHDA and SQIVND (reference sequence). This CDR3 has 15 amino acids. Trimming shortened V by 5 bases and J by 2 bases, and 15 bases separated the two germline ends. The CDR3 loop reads CASSRQRGENYGYTF. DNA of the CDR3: TGTGCCAGTAGTCGGCAGCGGGGCGAGAACTATGGCTACACCTTC.

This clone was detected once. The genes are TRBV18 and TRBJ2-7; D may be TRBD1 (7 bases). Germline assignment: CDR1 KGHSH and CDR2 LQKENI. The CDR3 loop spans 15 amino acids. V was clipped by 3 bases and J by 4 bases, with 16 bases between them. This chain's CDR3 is CASSPQEGANYEQYF. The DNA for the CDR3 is TGTGCCAGCTCACCCCAGGAGGGGGCCAATTACGAGCAGTACTTC.

CDR3 loop: CASSLRGQGDEQFF. The CDR3 DNA is TGCGCCAGCAGCTTGAGAGGACAGGGGGATGAGCAGTTCTTC. The chain couples TRBV5-1 to TRBJ2-1; 10 bases map to TRBD1. This CDR3 has 14 residues. Germline V gene sequence: CDR1 SGHRS, CDR2 YFSETQ. Unmatched junction bases numbered 3, after V lost 1 base and J lost 8 bases. Full variable domain (missing parts from reference TRBV5-1 and TRBJ2-1): KAGVTQTPRYLIKTRGQQVTLSCSPISGHRSVSWYQQTPGQGLQFLFEYFSETQRNKGNFPGRFSGRQFSNSRSEMNVSTLELGDSALYLCASSLRGQGDEQFFGPGTRLTVL.

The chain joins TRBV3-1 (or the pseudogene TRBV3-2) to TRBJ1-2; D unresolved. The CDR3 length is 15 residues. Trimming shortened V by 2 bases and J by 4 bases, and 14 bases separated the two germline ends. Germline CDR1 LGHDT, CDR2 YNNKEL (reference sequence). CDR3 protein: CASSQSSNGAYGYTF. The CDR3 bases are TGTGCCAGCAGCCAATCGTCGAACGGAGCCTATGGCTACACCTTC.

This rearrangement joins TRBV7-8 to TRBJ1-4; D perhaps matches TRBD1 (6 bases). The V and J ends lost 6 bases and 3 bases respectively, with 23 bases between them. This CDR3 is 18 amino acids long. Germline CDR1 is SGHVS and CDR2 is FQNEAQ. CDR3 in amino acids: CASSLGQGTPAANEKLFF. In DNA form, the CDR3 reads TGTGCCAGCAGTCTAGGGCAGGGGACACCGGCAGCTAATGAAAAACTGTTTTTT.